Below, 30 T cell receptor beta chains from the same sample are listed, as sequenced in a study of monozygotic twins with inflammatory bowel disease. Using the 5' RACE reads, TCRdb records one entry per CDR3 protein without DNA. This repertoire includes approximately 400,000 distinct CDR3 sequences. Sequencing was done on a sample of blood. These receptors originate from a human donor with ulcerative colitis or Crohn's disease, or a healthy co-twin of an affected twin (not recorded which).

The chain employs TRBV10-3 and TRBJ2-2; the TCRdb call, TRBD1, lacks DNA for checking. The CDR3 runs to 15 residues. The germline CDR1 and CDR2 sequences are ENHRY and SYGVKD. CDR3 protein: CAISEGQGSTGELFF.

This chain links TRBV24-1 with TRBJ2-2. The germline V gene has CDR1 KGHDR and CDR2 SFDVKD. The CDR3 is made up of 15 amino acids. CDR3 region: CATSGTGANTGELFF.

The rearrangement joins TRBV4-2 to TRBJ1-1; checking the TCRdb D call of TRBD1 is not possible without DNA. Germline V CDR1 and CDR2: LGHNA, YNFKEQ. CDR3 size: 15 residues. CDR3 in amino acids: CASSHPFQGGAEAFF.

The chain recombines TRBV6-5 with TRBJ1-1; with no DNA, the TCRdb D assignment of TRBD1 cannot be verified. Germline CDR1 and CDR2: MNHEY and SVGAGI. This CDR3 region has 15 residues. The CDR3 region is CAISYHTGGGAEAFF.

The chain carries TRBV7-9 and TRBJ1-1; TCRdb's assignment of TRBD1 cannot be checked, as there is no DNA. The CDR3 is 14 residues long. The germline V gene encodes CDR1 SEHNR and CDR2 FQNEAQ (reference sequence). The CDR3 sequence: CASSFRGADTEAFF.

The chain carries TRBV18 and TRBJ1-5; the TRBD1 assignment by TCRdb is unverifiable without DNA. The germline CDR1 and CDR2 sequences are KGHSH and LQKENI. CDR3 length: 15 residues. This CDR3 is CASSRGAGSNQPQHF.

V is TRBV5-1 and J is TRBJ2-7; TCRdb calls TRBD2, which cannot be checked without DNA. There are 17 residues in the CDR3. CDR1 is SGHRS, CDR2 YFSETQ, per germline. CDR3 residues: CASSGLGLAGGPYEQYF.

The chain carries TRBV24-1 and TRBJ2-1; checking the TCRdb D call of TRBD1 is not possible without DNA. Germline V CDR1 and CDR2: KGHDR, SFDVKD. The CDR3 extends over 17 amino acids. The CDR3 is CATSAPSPGYGSDEQFF.

The V gene is TRBV5-1, the J gene TRBJ1-6; TCRdb's D gene call, TRBD1, goes unchecked for lack of DNA. The germline CDR1 and CDR2 sequences are SGHRS and YFSETQ. The CDR3 runs 14 residues. The CDR3 spells CASSPDREGSPLHF.

The V and J genes are TRBV28 and TRBJ2-1; TCRdb returns TRBD2, unconfirmable since there is no DNA. Germline CDR1 reads MDHEN; CDR2 reads SYDVKM. The CDR3 covers 13 residues. The chain's CDR3 is CAGTSGRKDEQFF.

V and J are TRBV20-1 and TRBJ2-5; the D gene TCRdb calls, TRBD1, cannot be checked with no DNA. Per germline, CDR1 DFQATT and CDR2 SNEGSKA (reference sequence). This CDR3 is built from 13 residues. The CDR3 is CSANGQNQETQYF.

The V and J genes are TRBV12-3 or TRBV12-4 and TRBJ2-1; checking the TCRdb D call of TRBD1 is not possible without DNA. There are 13 residues in the CDR3. The CDR3 sequence: CACHRGNYNEQFF.

This chain uses TRBV6-1 with TRBJ2-7. The CDR3 has 14 residues. CDR1 MNHNS and CDR2 SASEGT come from the germline V gene. This CDR3 is CASRERRESYEQYF.

This chain connects TRBV7-2 to TRBJ2-7; the TCRdb D gene call, TRBD1, has no DNA to confirm it. The CDR3 runs 15 residues. Germline loops: CDR1 SGHTA, CDR2 FQGNSA. This CDR3 is CASSFWGGSSYEQYF.

The V gene is TRBV5-1, the J gene TRBJ2-7. Germline V gene data show CDR1 as SGHRS and CDR2 as YFSETQ. CDR3 size: 15 residues. CDR3 sequence reads: CASSLSSLLVSEQYF.

The chain links TRBV12-3 or TRBV12-4 to TRBJ2-3; without DNA, the TCRdb call of TRBD1 cannot be checked. The CDR3 spans 13 residues. Here the CDR3 reads CASSSRVADTQYF.

The chain combines TRBV12-3 or TRBV12-4 with TRBJ2-7. CDR3 length equals 14 residues. This CDR3 is CASSSTTVSYEQYF.

The chain uses TRBV6-5 and TRBJ2-3; lacking DNA, the TRBD2 call made by TCRdb goes unchecked. CDR3 length equals 14 residues. Germline V CDR1 and CDR2: MNHEY, SVGAGI. The CDR3 loop reads CASSYGRSADTQYF.

The chain recombines TRBV24-1 with TRBJ2-1; the TCRdb call, TRBD2, lacks DNA for checking. The germline V gene has CDR1 KGHDR and CDR2 SFDVKD. The CDR3 extends over 14 amino acids. CDR3: CATSDGLAGGEQFF.

This chain connects TRBV6-2 or TRBV6-3 to TRBJ1-3. CDR1 is MNHEY and CDR2 is SVGEGT in the germline V gene. There are 12 residues in the CDR3. This chain's CDR3 is CASSYSLGTIYF.

J is TRBJ2-7 and V is TRBV6-1; TCRdb outputs TRBD1, but without DNA this stays unchecked. Per the germline V gene, CDR1 is MNHNS and CDR2 is SASEGT. This CDR3 region has 14 residues. This chain's CDR3 is CASSSAGGLYEQYF.

The CDR3 region is CATFRGDSYEQYF. The genes are TRBV30 and TRBJ2-7; TCRdb's D call, TRBD1, is unchecked because there is no DNA. CDR3 length equals 13 residues. Germline lookup yields CDR1 GTSNPN and CDR2 SVGIG (reference sequence).

The chain carries TRBV5-1 and TRBJ2-7. Germline-derived CDR1 and CDR2 are SGHRS and YFSETQ. There are 15 residues in the CDR3. The CDR3 spells CASRLGLAGFYEQYF.

The rearrangement uses TRBV6-5 and TRBJ1-2; TCRdb designates TRBD1, a call that cannot be tested without DNA. This CDR3 is built from 13 residues. CDR1 MNHEY and CDR2 SVGAGI come from the germline V gene. Here the CDR3 reads CASSYLQGTGYTF.

The genes are TRBV12-3 or TRBV12-4 and TRBJ2-5. CDR3 length equals 14 residues. The chain's CDR3 is CASSLDHSQETQYF.

The rearrangement uses TRBV19 and TRBJ1-1; TCRdb indicates TRBD1, and absent DNA this call remains unverified. The germline CDR1 and CDR2 sequences are LNHDA and SQIVND (reference sequence). CDR3 size: 15 residues. The CDR3 protein is CASSSFRTGGTEAFF.

This chain uses TRBV28 with TRBJ2-7. The CDR3 totals 12 residues. The germline gives CDR1 MDHEN, CDR2 SYDVKM. This chain's CDR3 is CATRLGYGEQYF. The complete variable domain, with remaining parts taken from reference TRBV28 and TRBJ2-7, reads DVKVTQSSRYLVKRTGEKVFLECVQDMDHENMFWYRQDPGLGLRLIYFSYDVKMKEKGDIPEGYSVSREKKERFSLILESASTNQTSMYLCATRLGYGEQYFGPGTRLTVT.

This chain connects TRBV9 to TRBJ1-5; TCRdb proposes TRBD1, but this gene call is untestable without DNA. Germline V gene sequence: CDR1 SGDLS, CDR2 YYNGEE. This CDR3 has 13 residues. The CDR3 sequence: CASSPSGAQPQHF.

The chain has TRBV5-1 and TRBJ2-1. From germline, CDR1 is SGHRS and CDR2 YFSETQ. The CDR3 contains 15 residues. CDR3 residues: CASSPLDVGYNEQFF.

The rearrangement joins TRBV7-3 to TRBJ2-1; as DNA is missing, the TRBD2 call by TCRdb cannot be tested. The length of the CDR3 is 16 residues. The germline CDR1 and CDR2 sequences are SGHTA and FQGTGA. The CDR3 spells CASSPSAGGNYNEQFF. The whole variable domain, filled in from reference TRBV7-3 and TRBJ2-1, reads GAGVSQTPSNKVTEKGKYVELRCDPISGHTALYWYRQSLGQGPEFLIYFQGTGAADDSGLPNDRFFAVRPEGSVSTLKIQRTERGDSAVYLCASSPSAGGNYNEQFFGPGTRLTVL.